This TCR beta chain is drawn from a study of blood T cell repertoires in COVID-19. TCRdb's table, derived via immunoSEQ multiplex PCR, lists solely in-frame clones and lacks some. The sample shows roughly 250,000 clones, about 91% of them seen only once. This receptor was identified in a woman aged 25 to 39 with acute COVID-19. The sequenced material came from PBMCs or T cells enriched from blood (not recorded which).

The CDR3 sequence is CASSIPYRGRNTGELFF. The CDR3 DNA follows: TGTGCCAGTAGTATCCCCTACAGGGGGCGGAACACCGGGGAGCTGTTTTTT. The rearrangement uses TRBV19 and TRBJ2-2; 9 nucleotides line up with TRBD1. The CDR3 spans 17 residues. CDR1 is LNHDA, CDR2 SQIVND, per germline (reference sequence). V shed 3 bases, J shed 1 base, and the junction held 6 bases outside the gene matches.